Below, one TCR beta chain is given with its context. Assay: immunoSEQ multiplex PCR; the TCRdb copy retains only in-frame clones and omits some. Of approximately 56,000 clones in the sample, approximately 80% are singletons; the top ten hold 10% to 15%. The data were obtained in a study of blood T cell repertoires in COVID-19. Germline CDR1 and CDR2: LGHNT and FRNRAP. CDR3 length equals 14 residues. The germline V and J ends were trimmed by 2 bases and 1 base, with 8 bases remaining between them. The V gene is TRBV12-5, the J gene TRBJ1-1; perhaps TRBD1 as D (5 bases). Specimen: peripheral blood. The origin of this receptor is a woman older than 75 with acute or convalescent COVID-19. CDR3 in amino acids: CASGLRGQNTEAFF. DNA of the CDR3: TGTGCTAGTGGTTTGAGGGGCCAGAACACTGAAGCTTTCTTT.